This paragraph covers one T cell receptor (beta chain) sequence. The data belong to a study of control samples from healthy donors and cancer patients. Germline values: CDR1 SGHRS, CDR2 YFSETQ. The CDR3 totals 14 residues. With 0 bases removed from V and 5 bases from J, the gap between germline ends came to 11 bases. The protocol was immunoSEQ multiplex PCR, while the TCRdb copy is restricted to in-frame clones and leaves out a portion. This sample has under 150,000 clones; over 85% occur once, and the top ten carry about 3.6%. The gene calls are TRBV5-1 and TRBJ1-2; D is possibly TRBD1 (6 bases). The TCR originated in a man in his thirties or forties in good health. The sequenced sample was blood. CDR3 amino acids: CASSLAGAEYGYTF. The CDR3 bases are TGCGCCAGCAGCTTGGCAGGGGCTGAGTATGGCTACACCTTC.